This T cell receptor beta chain appears in the sequencing data of a study of T-cell memory formation after mild COVID-19. Study context: TCR clustering was largely donor specific. Study results and caveats: Shrinking CD4+ clones resided mostly in CM and EM, and CD8+ ones in EMRA. CD4/CD8 balance characterized clones contracting day 15 to 85, and CD4+ skew characterized later expanders. There was no confirmation that second-wave clones peaking on day 37 were SARS-CoV-2 specific.

Trimming removed 5 bases from V and 1 base from J; junction bases left unmatched: 15. Looked up from germline, CDR1 is MNHEY and CDR2 is SVGEGT. The CDR3 runs to 18 residues. In regard to this clonotype: No antigen is known for it.

TCRdb redid the calling of the 5' RACE reads with MiXCR, one entry per CDR3 protein. The sample contains fewer than 250,000 distinct CDR3 sequences, around 30% of which appear only once. The specimen was PBMCs or a T cell subset sorted from them (not recorded which). This clonotype originated in an adult woman who had mild COVID-19 (a few samples of this study predate the infection). Cell type and time point are not known. The V call is TRBV6-2 or TRBV6-3, the J call TRBJ1-1; 8 bases match TRBD1. CDR3 sequence reads: CASSTITWTGKANTEAFF. The CDR3 nucleotides read TGTGCCAGCAGTACTATTACTTGGACAGGGAAGGCGAACACTGAAGCTTTCTTT.